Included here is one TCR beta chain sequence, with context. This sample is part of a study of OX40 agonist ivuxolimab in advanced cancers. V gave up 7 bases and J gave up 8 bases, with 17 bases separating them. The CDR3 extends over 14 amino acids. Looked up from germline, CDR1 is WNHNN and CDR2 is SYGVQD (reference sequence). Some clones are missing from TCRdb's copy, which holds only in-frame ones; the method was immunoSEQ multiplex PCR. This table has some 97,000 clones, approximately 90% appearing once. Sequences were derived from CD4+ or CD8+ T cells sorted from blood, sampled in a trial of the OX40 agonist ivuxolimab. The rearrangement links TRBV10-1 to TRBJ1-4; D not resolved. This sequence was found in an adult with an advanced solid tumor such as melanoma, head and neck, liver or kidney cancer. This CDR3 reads CASILGSGDEKLFF. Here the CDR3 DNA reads TGCGCCAGCATTCTGGGTAGCGGCGACGAAAAACTGTTTTTT.